Listed here is a single TCR beta chain. These data come from a study of CD8 T cells in Susac syndrome. Random hexamers were used to reverse transcribe roughly 0.45 to 1 ug of RNA. The amplification used immunoSEQ multiplex PCR on TCR beta CDR3; it spanned 54 Vbeta and 13 Jbeta. TCRdb analysed the immunoSEQ multiplex PCR reads with MiXCR anew, one entry per CDR3 protein. The table has over 130,000 distinct CDR3 sequences, roughly 96% seen once. V was trimmed by 2 bases and J by 7 bases, leaving 11 bases between them. The CDR3 runs 13 residues. Looked up from germline, CDR1 is MNHEY and CDR2 is SVGAGI. In blood CD8+ and CD4+ T cells, TCR beta underwent sequencing. Isolation of CD8+ and CD4+ T cells was performed negatively, whereas enrichment of TEMRA cells was done by FACS.

The gene calls are TRBV6-5 and TRBJ1-2, with D possibly being TRBD1 (6 bases). This clonotype was obtained from a human donor with multiple sclerosis. Sequencing used CD4+ T cells from PBMCs. The CDR3 sequence: CASSYEGGTGYTF. For the CDR3, the DNA is TGTGCCAGCAGTTACGAGGGGGGCACTGGCTACACCTTC.